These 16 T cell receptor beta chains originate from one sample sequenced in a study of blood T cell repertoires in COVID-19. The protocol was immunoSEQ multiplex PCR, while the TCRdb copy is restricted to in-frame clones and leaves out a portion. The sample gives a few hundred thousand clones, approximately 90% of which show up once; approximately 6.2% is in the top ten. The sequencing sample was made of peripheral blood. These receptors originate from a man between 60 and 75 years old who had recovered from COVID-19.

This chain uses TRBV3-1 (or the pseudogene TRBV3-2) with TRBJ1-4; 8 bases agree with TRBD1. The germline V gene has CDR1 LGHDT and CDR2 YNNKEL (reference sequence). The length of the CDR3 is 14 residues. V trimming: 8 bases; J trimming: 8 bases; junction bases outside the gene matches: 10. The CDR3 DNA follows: TGTGCCAGCGCCGACCCCCGGACAGGGGAAAAACTGTTTTTT. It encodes CASADPRTGEKLFF.

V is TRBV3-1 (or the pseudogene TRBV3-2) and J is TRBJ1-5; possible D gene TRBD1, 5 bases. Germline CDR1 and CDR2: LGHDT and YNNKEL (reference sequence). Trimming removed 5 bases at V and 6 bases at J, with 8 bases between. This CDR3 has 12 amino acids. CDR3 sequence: CASSYRGQPQHF. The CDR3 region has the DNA TGTGCCAGCAGCTATAGGGGTCAGCCCCAGCATTTT.

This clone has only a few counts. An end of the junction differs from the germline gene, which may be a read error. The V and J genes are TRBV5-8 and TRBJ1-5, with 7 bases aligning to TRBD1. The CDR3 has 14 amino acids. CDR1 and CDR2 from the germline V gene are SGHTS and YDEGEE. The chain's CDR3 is CASRLDRYNQPQHF. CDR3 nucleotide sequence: TGTGCCAGCAGATTGGACAGGTACAATCAGCCCCAGCATTTT.

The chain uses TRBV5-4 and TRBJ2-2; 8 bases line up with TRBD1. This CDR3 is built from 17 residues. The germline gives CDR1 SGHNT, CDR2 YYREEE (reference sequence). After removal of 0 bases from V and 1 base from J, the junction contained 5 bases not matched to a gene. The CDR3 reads CASSLVFGTGNTGELFF. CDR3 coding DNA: TGTGCCAGCAGCTTGGTATTCGGGACAGGGAACACCGGGGAGCTGTTTTTT.

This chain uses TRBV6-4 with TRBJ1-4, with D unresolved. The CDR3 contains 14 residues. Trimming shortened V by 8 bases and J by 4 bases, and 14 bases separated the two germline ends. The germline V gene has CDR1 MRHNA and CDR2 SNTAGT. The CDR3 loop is CASPFAGNNEKLFF. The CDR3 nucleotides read TGTGCCAGCCCTTTCGCAGGCAATAATGAAAAACTGTTTTTT.

The CDR3 sequence: CSVLTSVSSYEQYF. The CDR3 DNA reads as TGCAGCGTTTTGACTAGCGTGAGCTCCTACGAGCAGTACTTC. This chain links TRBV29-1 with TRBJ2-7; 8 positions match TRBD2. CDR1 and CDR2 (germline): SQVTM, ANQGSEA. This CDR3 region has 14 residues. The V gene end was trimmed by 5 bases and the J gene end by 0 bases; junction bases not matched to a gene: 6.

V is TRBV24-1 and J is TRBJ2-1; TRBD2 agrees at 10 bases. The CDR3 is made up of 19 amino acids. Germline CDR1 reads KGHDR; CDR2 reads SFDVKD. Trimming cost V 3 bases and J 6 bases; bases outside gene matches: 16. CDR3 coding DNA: TGTGCCACCAGTGATAGGCCTAGCGGGAGTGGGTTGAGGGGCAATGAGCAGTTCTTC. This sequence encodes CATSDRPSGSGLRGNEQFF.

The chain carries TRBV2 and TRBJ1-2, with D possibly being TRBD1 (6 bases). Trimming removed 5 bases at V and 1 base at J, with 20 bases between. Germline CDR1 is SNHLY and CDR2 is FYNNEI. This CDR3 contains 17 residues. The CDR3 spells CASSRGLQGFNNYGYTF. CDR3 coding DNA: TGTGCCAGCAGTAGGGGGTTACAGGGATTTAATAACTATGGCTACACCTTC.

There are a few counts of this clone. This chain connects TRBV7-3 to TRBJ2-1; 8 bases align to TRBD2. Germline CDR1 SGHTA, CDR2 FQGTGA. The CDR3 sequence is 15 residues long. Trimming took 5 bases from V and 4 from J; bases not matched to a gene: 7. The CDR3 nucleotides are TGTGCCAGCAGCGCCGGGGGGGCCGGATACAATGAGCAGTTCTTC. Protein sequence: CASSAGGAGYNEQFF. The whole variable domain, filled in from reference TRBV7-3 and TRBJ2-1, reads GAGVSQTPSNKVTEKGKYVELRCDPISGHTALYWYRQSLGQGPEFLIYFQGTGAADDSGLPNDRFFAVRPEGSVSTLKIQRTERGDSAVYLCASSAGGAGYNEQFFGPGTRLTVL.

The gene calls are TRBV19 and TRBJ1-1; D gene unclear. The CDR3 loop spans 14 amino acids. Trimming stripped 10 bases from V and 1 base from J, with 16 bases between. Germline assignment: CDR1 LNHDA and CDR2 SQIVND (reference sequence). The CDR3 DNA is TGTGCCACCATAACGTCACGGGGGAACACTGAAGCTTTCTTT. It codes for CATITSRGNTEAFF.

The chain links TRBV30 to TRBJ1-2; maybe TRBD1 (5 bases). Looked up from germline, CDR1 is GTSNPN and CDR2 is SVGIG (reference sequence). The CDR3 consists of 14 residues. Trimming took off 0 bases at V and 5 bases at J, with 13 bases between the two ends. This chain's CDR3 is CAWSVVGEGYGYTF. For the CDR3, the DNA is TGTGCCTGGAGTGTAGTCGGGGAGGGGTATGGCTACACCTTC. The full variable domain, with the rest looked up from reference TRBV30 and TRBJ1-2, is SQTIHQWPATLVQPVGSPLSLECTVEGTSNPNLYWYRQAAGRGLQLLFYSVGIGQISSEVPQNLSASRPQDRQFILSSKKLLLSDSGFYLCAWSVVGEGYGYTFGSGTRLTVV.

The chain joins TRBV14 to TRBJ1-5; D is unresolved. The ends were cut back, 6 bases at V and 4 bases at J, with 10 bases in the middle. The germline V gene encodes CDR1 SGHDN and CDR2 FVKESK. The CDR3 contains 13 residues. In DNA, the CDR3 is TGTGCCAGCAGTTTAGGAGCAAATCAGCCCCAGCATTTT. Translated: CASSLGANQPQHF.

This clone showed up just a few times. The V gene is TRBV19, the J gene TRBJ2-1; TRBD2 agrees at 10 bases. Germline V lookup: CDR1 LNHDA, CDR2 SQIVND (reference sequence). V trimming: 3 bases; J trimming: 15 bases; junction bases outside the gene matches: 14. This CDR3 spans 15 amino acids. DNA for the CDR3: TGTGCCAGTAGTATCATGTCAAGCGGGGGGGCCCTCCGGTTCTTC. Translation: CASSIMSSGGALRFF.

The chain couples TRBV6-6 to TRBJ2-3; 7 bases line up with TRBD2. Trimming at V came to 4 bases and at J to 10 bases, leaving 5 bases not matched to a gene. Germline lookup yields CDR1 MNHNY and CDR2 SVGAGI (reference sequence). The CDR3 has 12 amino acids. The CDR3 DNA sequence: TGTGCCAGCAGTTCAGGGAGGGGTCCGCAGTATTTT. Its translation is CASSSGRGPQYF.

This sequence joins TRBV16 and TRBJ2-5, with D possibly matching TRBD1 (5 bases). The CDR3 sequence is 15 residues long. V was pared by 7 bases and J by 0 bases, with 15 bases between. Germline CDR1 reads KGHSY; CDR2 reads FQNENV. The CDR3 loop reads CASTADSGYQETQYF. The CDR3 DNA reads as TGTGCCAGCACAGCCGACTCAGGGTACCAAGAGACCCAGTACTTC.

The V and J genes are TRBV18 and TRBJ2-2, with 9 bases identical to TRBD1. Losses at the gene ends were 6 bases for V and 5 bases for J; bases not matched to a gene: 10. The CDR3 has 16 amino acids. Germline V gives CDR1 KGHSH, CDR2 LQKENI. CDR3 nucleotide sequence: TGTGCCAGCTCGTCCCCACAGGGGGCGGTTACCGGGGAGCTGTTTTTT. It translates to CASSSPQGAVTGELFF.